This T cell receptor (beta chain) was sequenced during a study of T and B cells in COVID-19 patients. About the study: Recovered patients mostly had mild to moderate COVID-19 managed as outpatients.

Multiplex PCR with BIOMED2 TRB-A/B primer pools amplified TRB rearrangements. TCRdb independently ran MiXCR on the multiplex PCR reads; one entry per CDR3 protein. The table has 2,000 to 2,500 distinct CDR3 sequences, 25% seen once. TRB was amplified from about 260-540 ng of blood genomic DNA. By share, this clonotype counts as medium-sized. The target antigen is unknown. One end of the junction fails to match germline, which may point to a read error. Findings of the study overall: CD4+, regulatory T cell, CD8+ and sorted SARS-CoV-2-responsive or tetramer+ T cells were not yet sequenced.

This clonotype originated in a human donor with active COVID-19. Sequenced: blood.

The CDR3: CAITGDTDTQYF. The DNA for the CDR3 is TGTGCCATTACAGGAGATACAGACACGCAGTATTTT. The chain uses TRBV6-1 and TRBJ2-3, with a weak D call TRBD1 (5 bases). Germline V CDR1 and CDR2: MNHNS, SASEGT. This CDR3 spans 12 amino acids.